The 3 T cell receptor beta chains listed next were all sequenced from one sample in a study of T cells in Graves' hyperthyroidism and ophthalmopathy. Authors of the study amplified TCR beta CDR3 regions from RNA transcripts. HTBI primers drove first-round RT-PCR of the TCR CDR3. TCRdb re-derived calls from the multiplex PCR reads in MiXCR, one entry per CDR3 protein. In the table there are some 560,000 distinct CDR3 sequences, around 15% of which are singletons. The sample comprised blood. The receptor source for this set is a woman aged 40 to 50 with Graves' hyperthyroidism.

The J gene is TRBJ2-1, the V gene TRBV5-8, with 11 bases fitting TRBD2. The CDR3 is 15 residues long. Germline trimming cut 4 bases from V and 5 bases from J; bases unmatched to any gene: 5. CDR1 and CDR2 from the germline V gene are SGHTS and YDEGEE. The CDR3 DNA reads TGTGCCAGCAGCATAGCGGGAGGGGAGAACAATGAGCAGTTCTTC. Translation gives CASSIAGGENNEQFF.

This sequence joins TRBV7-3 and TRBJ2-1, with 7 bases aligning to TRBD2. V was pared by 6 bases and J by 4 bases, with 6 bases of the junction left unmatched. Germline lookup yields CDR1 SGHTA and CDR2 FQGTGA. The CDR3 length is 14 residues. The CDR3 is CASSQLAPYNEQFF. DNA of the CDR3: TGTGCCAGCAGTCAACTAGCGCCTTACAATGAGCAGTTCTTC. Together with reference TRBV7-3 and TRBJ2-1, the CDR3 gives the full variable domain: GAGVSQTPSNKVTEKGKYVELRCDPISGHTALYWYRQSLGQGPEFLIYFQGTGAADDSGLPNDRFFAVRPEGSVSTLKIQRTERGDSAVYLCASSQLAPYNEQFFGPGTRLTVL.

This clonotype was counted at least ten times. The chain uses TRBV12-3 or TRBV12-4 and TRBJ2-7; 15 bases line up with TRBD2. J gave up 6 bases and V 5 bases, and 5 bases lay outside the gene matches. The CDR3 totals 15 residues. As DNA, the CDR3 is TGTGCCAGCAGTCCCAGGACTAGCGGGAGGGGCGAGCAGTACTTC. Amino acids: CASSPRTSGRGEQYF.